One and the same sample provided the 18 T cell receptor beta chains below, sequenced in a study of T-cell reconstitution after alpha-beta-depleted transplantation in children. As it was prepared, the TCRbeta library received unique molecular identifiers. Via MiXCR, TCRdb re-called the PCR reads, giving one row per CDR3 protein. The data show 550,000 to 600,000 distinct CDR3 sequences, roughly 23% seen once. The sequences come from PBMCs, mostly from graft donor cells, collected 360 days after TCRalphabeta/CD19-depleted stem cell transplant. The source is a boy younger than two who had a stem cell transplant for acute myeloid leukemia, so the T cells may come from the graft donor.

This clonotype was observed at least ten times. This rearrangement joins TRBV12-3 or TRBV12-4 to TRBJ1-1, with D possibly matching TRBD1 (5 bases). V lost 4 bases to trimming and J lost 1 base, with 19 bases between them. The CDR3 is made up of 17 amino acids. CDR3 DNA sequence: TGTGCCAGCAGTTGGAGGGGTTGGATGCTCCCGAACACTGAAGCTTTCTTT. Translation gives CASSWRGWMLPNTEAFF.

V and J are TRBV12-3 or TRBV12-4 and TRBJ1-1; D is unclear. CDR3 length: 12 amino acids. Trimming removed 0 bases from V and 7 bases from J, with 6 bases in between. In nucleotides, the CDR3 is TGTGCCAGCAGTTTAGCGGCGGTTGAAGCTTTCTTT. Translated, it gives CASSLAAVEAFF.

The V call is TRBV6-2 or TRBV6-3, the J call TRBJ2-1; no reliable D call. CDR1 is MNHEY and CDR2 is SVGEGT in the germline V gene. The CDR3 is made up of 15 amino acids. V was trimmed by 0 bases and J by 11 bases, leaving 17 bases between them. The DNA of the CDR3 is TGTGCCAGCAGTTACTCAGAGTCCCCTGTGACCAAGCAGTTCTTC. It translates to CASSYSESPVTKQFF.

The sample holds many counts of this clonotype. This chain uses TRBV4-2 with TRBJ1-1; D gene ambiguous. Germline V CDR1 and CDR2: LGHNA, YNFKEQ. The CDR3 length is 12 residues. V lost 1 base and J lost 8, with 8 bases in between. Here the CDR3 reads CASSQAPHEAFF. CDR3 coding DNA: TGTGCCAGCAGCCAAGCTCCCCACGAAGCTTTCTTT.

This clonotype has a count of ten or more. The gene calls are TRBV12-3 or TRBV12-4 and TRBJ1-2; D is possibly TRBD1 (5 bases). With 2 bases removed from V and 0 bases from J, the gap between germline ends came to 10 bases. This CDR3 spans 15 amino acids. The CDR3 region has the DNA TGTGCCAGCAGTTTAATCCAGGGCCCTAACTATGGCTACACCTTC. Protein product: CASSLIQGPNYGYTF.

This clonotype was detected only a few times. The V and J genes are TRBV2 and TRBJ2-3; D unclear. CDR3 size: 13 residues. The V gene's germline CDR1 is SNHLY and CDR2 FYNNEI. V lost 2 bases and J 2 bases, leaving 5 bases between the germline ends. The CDR3 is CASSEPYTDTQYF. The CDR3 DNA follows: TGTGCCAGCAGTGAACCTTACACAGATACGCAGTATTTT.

The table lists this clonotype with a few counts. The chain employs TRBV6-1 and TRBJ1-4, with 8 bases fitting TRBD1. V shed 6 bases, J shed 3 bases, and the junction held 6 bases outside the gene matches. The CDR3 runs 15 residues. The V gene's germline CDR1 is MNHNS and CDR2 SASEGT. CDR3: CASSPPGQANEKLFF. Written as DNA, the CDR3 is TGTGCCAGCAGCCCTCCGGGACAGGCTAATGAAAAACTGTTTTTT.

The CDR3 loop reads CASSLARVASTDTQYF. The CDR3, as DNA: TGTGCCAGCAGCTTAGCGCGGGTTGCTAGCACAGATACGCAGTATTTT. This chain connects TRBV7-8 to TRBJ2-3; possibly TRBD2 for D (5 bases). The CDR3 spans 16 residues. Trimming took 0 bases from V and 0 from J, leaving 10 bases between them. Germline V gene data show CDR1 as SGHVS and CDR2 as FQNEAQ.

The J gene is TRBJ2-7, the V gene TRBV27; TRBD1 agrees at 9 bases. Unmatched junction bases numbered 12, after V lost 5 bases and J lost 4 bases. The CDR3 spans 16 residues. Germline-derived CDR1 and CDR2 are MNHEY and SMNVEV (reference sequence). The CDR3 is CASSASGTGRGYEQYV. CDR3 DNA: TGTGCCAGCAGTGCCTCCGGGACAGGGAGGGGATACGAGCAGTACGTC.

This clonotype was detected ten times or more. V and J are TRBV20-1 and TRBJ2-7; 7 bases are shared with TRBD1. CDR3 length: 15 residues. Germline values: CDR1 DFQATT, CDR2 SNEGSKA (reference sequence). J was trimmed by 0 bases and V by 3 bases; bases with no gene match: 8. This CDR3 reads CSASGPGTASYEQYF. For the CDR3, the DNA is TGCAGTGCTAGTGGTCCCGGGACAGCCTCCTACGAGCAGTACTTC.

This clonotype was seen a handful of times. The CDR3 sequence is CSVELTGGDTQYF. CDR3 coding DNA: TGCAGCGTTGAACTTACAGGGGGCGATACGCAGTATTTT. The V call is TRBV29-1, the J call TRBJ2-3, with 9 bases fitting TRBD1. J lost 6 bases, V lost 2 bases, and 3 bases had no gene match. The CDR3 loop spans 13 amino acids. CDR1 is SQVTM, CDR2 ANQGSEA, per germline.

This clonotype has a count of ten or more. The J gene is TRBJ2-2, the V gene TRBV6-1; 8 bases line up with TRBD1. V was clipped by 8 bases and J by 6 bases; unmatched bases: 14. The CDR3 runs 16 residues. Germline CDR1 reads MNHNS; CDR2 reads SASEGT. The CDR3 bases are TGTGCCAGCCGAAACCCAGGGGGCGCTGGCTCCGGGGAGCTGTTTTTT. It translates to CASRNPGGAGSGELFF.

The chain joins TRBV12-3 or TRBV12-4 to TRBJ2-5; TRBD1 agrees at 10 bases. V trimming: 1 base; J trimming: 4 bases; junction bases outside the gene matches: 9. The CDR3 sequence is 17 residues long. The CDR3 region is CASSLVFGTGDGETQYF. The CDR3 DNA reads as TGTGCCAGCAGTTTAGTCTTCGGGACAGGGGACGGAGAGACCCAGTACTTC.

This clonotype was observed a few times. The chain uses TRBV11-2 and TRBJ2-1, with a tentative D call TRBD1 (6 bases). The CDR3 sequence is 18 residues long. Germline CDR1 reads SGHAT; CDR2 reads FQNNGV. Trimming stripped 4 bases from V and 0 bases from J, with 19 bases between. CDR3 DNA: TGTGCCAGCAGCTCGTTTTACGGTGGGGGCGGCTCCTACAATGAGCAGTTCTTC. Translation: CASSSFYGGGGSYNEQFF.

The V call is TRBV15, the J call TRBJ1-3; unclear D gene. Trimming removed 0 bases at V and 4 bases at J, with 13 bases between. Germline V gene sequence: CDR1 LNHNV, CDR2 YYDKDF (reference sequence). The CDR3 sequence is 16 residues long. As DNA, the CDR3 is TGTGCCACCAGCAGAGATTTGGGCGTCGGGGGAAACACCATATATTTT. Residues: CATSRDLGVGGNTIYF.

The chain carries TRBV12-3 or TRBV12-4 and TRBJ2-3, with 8 bases identical to TRBD2. Trimming took 8 bases from V and 2 from J; bases not matched to a gene: 9. This CDR3 is built from 15 residues. CDR3 nucleotide sequence: TGTGCCAGCCTCGGGGGGGGGCGCCCCACAGATACGCAGTATTTT. Encoded protein: CASLGGGRPTDTQYF.

This clonotype was counted ten times or more. The rearrangement uses TRBV29-1 and TRBJ2-1; D is unclear. Trimming left V 4 bases short and J 0 bases short, with 13 bases between. Germline CDR1 reads SQVTM; CDR2 reads ANQGSEA. This CDR3 has 15 residues. This CDR3 is CSVGVLLSSYNEQFF. The CDR3 region has the DNA TGCAGCGTTGGAGTACTCCTCTCCTCCTACAATGAGCAGTTCTTC.

This clonotype was picked up a small number of times. The chain is built from TRBV9 and TRBJ2-7; D is uncertain. Germline-derived CDR1 and CDR2 are SGDLS and YYNGEE. Trimming took 3 bases from V and 2 from J, leaving 6 bases between them. This CDR3 has 12 amino acids. This CDR3 reads CASSAVTYEQYV. The DNA of the CDR3 is TGTGCCAGCAGCGCGGTGACCTACGAGCAGTACGTC.